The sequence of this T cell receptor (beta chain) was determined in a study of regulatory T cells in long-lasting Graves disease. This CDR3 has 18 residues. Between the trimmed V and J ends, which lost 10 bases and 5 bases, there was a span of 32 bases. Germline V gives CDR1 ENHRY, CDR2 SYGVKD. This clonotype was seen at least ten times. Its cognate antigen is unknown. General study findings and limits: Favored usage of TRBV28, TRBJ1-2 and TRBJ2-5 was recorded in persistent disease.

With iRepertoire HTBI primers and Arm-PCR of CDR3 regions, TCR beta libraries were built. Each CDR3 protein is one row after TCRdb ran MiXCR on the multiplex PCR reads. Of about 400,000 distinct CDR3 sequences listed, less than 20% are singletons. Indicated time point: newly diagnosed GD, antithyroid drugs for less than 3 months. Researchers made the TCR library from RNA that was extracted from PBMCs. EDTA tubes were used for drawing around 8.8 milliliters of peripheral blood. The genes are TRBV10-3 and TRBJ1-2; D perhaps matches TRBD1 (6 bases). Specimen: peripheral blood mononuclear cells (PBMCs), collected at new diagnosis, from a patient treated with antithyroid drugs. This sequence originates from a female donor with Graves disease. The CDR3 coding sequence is TGTGCCACCCTCAGCCCCTACACAGGGTTGAAGGTGGTTTATGGCTACACCTTC. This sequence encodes CATLSPYTGLKVVYGYTF.